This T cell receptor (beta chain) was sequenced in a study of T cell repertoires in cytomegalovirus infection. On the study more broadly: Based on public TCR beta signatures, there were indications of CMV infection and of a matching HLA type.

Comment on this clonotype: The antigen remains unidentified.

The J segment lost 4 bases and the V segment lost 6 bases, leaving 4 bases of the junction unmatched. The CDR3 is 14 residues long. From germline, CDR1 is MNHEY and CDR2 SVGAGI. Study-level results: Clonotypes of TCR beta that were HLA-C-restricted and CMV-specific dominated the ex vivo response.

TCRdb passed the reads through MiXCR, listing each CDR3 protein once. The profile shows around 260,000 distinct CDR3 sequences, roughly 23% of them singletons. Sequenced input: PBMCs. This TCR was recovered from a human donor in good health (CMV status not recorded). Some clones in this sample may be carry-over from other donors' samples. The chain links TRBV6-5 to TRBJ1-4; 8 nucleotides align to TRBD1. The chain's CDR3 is CASRPTGVNEKLFF. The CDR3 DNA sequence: TGTGCCAGCAGACCGACAGGGGTTAATGAAAAACTGTTTTTT.